This record concerns one T cell receptor beta chain sequence. The sample originates from a study of blood T cell repertoires in COVID-19. Whole-study context: The United States, Italy and Spain supplied acute and convalescent COVID-19 samples. PBMCs, B-cell-depleted T cells, or T cells provided the cDNA or gDNA that made up the material.

Source study methods: Reference gene primer amplification yielded estimated nucleated cell counts. The repertoire was sequenced with immunoSEQ multiplex PCR; TCRdb's copy has only in-frame clones and lacks some. V and J calls and clone size are those listed in that table; D and trimming were worked out from the DNA. The profile shows some 99,000 clones, around three quarters of them singletons. Germline trimming cut 2 bases from V and 5 bases from J; bases unmatched to any gene: 4. The CDR3 runs to 16 residues. Germline CDR1 SEHNR, CDR2 FQNEAQ (reference sequence). Sequencing was done on a sample of peripheral blood. The chain carries TRBV7-9 and TRBJ1-6; 9 bases match TRBD1. This clonotype originated in a human donor in a cohort sampled during active or convalescent COVID-19. CDR3 region: CASSLPGQGNNSPLHF. The CDR3 DNA follows: TGTGCCAGCAGCTTACCGGGACAGGGAAATAATTCACCCCTCCACTTT.